This is a list of T cell receptor beta chains from one sample in a study of cytomegalovirus exposure and HLA in healthy donors. Sequencing was performed with immunoSEQ multiplex PCR; in TCRdb, only in-frame clones are kept and a portion is missing. The sample holds tens of thousands of clones, 96% seen once. Material for sequencing was PBMCs. The receptors were gathered from a woman under 30 in good health and CMV-seropositive. The CDR3 runs from the conserved cysteine through the conserved F or W. Each record gives: J gene, V gene, clone size, D gene, CDR3 protein, CDR3 DNA. A D gene is named only where the DNA matches it firmly. Expanded clones are given a class, and other clones once, few, many or no size at all.

J: TRBJ2-5; V: TRBV19; size: NA; D: TRBD1; CDR3: CASSLTGAHQETQYF; DNA: TGTGCCAGTAGTTTAACAGGGGCGCACCAAGAGACCCAGTACTTC
J: TRBJ2-3; V: TRBV27; size: NA; D: TRBD2; CDR3: CASSPTLAGVRTDTQYF; DNA: TGTGCCAGCAGTCCAACCTTAGCGGGAGTTAGAACAGATACGCAGTATTTT
J: TRBJ2-7; V: TRBV28; size: NA; D: TRBD1; CDR3: CASSFGTVTYEQYF; DNA: TGTGCCAGCAGTTTCGGGACAGTTACCTACGAGCAGTACTTC
J: TRBJ2-6; V: TRBV19; size: NA; D: NA; CDR3: CASSILGGGAGANVLTF; DNA: TGTGCCAGTAGTATTCTGGGGGGAGGAGCTGGGGCCAACGTCCTGACTTTC
J: TRBJ2-5; V: TRBV7-3; size: NA; D: NA; CDR3: CASSLTGAETQYF; DNA: TGTGCCAGCAGCTTAACAGGAGCGGAGACCCAGTACTTC
J: TRBJ1-2; V: TRBV19; size: few; D: NA; CDR3: CASSLLINYGYTF; DNA: TGTGCCAGTAGTCTACTGATTAACTATGGCTACACCTTC
J: TRBJ2-1; V: TRBV6-4; size: once; D: TRBD1; CDR3: CASWTGGNEQFF; DNA: TGTGCCAGCTGGACAGGGGGCAATGAGCAGTTCTTC
J: TRBJ2-1; V: TRBV28; size: NA; D: NA; CDR3: CASSLRTGLSYNEQFF; DNA: TGTGCCAGCAGTTTACGTACAGGGCTCTCCTACAATGAGCAGTTCTTC
J: TRBJ2-7; V: TRBV11-3; size: NA; D: NA; CDR3: CASSGTGNEQYF; DNA: TGTGCCAGCAGCGGAACAGGGAACGAGCAGTACTTC
J: TRBJ2-7; V: TRBV4-1; size: NA; D: TRBD1; CDR3: CASSPTTGGSYEQYF; DNA: TGCGCCAGCAGCCCCACAACAGGGGGGTCCTACGAGCAGTACTTC
J: TRBJ2-7; V: TRBV7-2; size: NA; D: NA; CDR3: CASSLGGVLPAYEQYF; DNA: TGTGCCAGCAGCTTAGGGGGAGTCCTACCGGCCTACGAGCAGTACTTC
J: TRBJ1-2; V: TRBV6-1; size: NA; D: NA; CDR3: CASSESINYGYTF; DNA: TGTGCCAGCAGTGAGTCTATTAACTATGGCTACACCTTC
J: TRBJ2-2; V: TRBV18; size: once; D: TRBD1; CDR3: CASSPGGWDRGDTGELFF; DNA: TGTGCCAGCTCCCCAGGTGGGTGGGACAGGGGAGACACCGGGGAGCTGTTTTTT
J: TRBJ2-1; V: TRBV30; size: NA; D: TRBD2; CDR3: CAWSRTRTSGRAGEQFF; DNA: TGTGCCTGGAGTCGTACCAGAACTAGCGGGAGGGCCGGTGAGCAGTTCTTC
J: TRBJ2-3; V: TRBV7-9; size: NA; D: TRBD2; CDR3: CASSFPLAGGPGTDTQYF; DNA: TGTGCCAGCAGCTTTCCTCTAGCGGGAGGGCCCGGCACAGATACGCAGTATTTT
J: TRBJ2-2; V: TRBV5-5; size: NA; D: NA; CDR3: CASYSIGGNTGELFF; DNA: TGTGCCAGCTATTCTATAGGGGGTAACACCGGGGAGCTGTTTTTT
J: TRBJ2-5; V: TRBV21-1; size: once; D: NA; CDR3: CASTPPLAGGEETQYF; DNA: TGTGCCAGCACCCCCCCTCTAGCGGGAGGGGAAGAGACCCAGTACTTC
J: TRBJ1-1; V: TRBV6-5; size: NA; D: NA; CDR3: CASRALAGKTEAFF; DNA: TGTGCCAGCAGGGCCTTGGCGGGAAAGACTGAAGCTTTCTTT
J: TRBJ2-1; V: TRBV5-1; size: NA; D: TRBD2; CDR3: CASSLLTSGGNEQFF; DNA: TGCGCCAGCAGCTTGCTGACTAGCGGGGGGAATGAGCAGTTCTTC
J: TRBJ2-7; V: TRBV2; size: once; D: NA; CDR3: CASSGEGLDEQYF; DNA: TGTGCCAGCAGTGGAGAGGGCCTAGACGAGCAGTACTTC
J: TRBJ2-7; V: TRBV7-3; size: NA; D: NA; CDR3: CASSLGKGGITPGGYEQYF; DNA: TGTGCCAGCAGCCTAGGCAAGGGCGGGATTACTCCTGGGGGCTACGAGCAGTACTTC
J: TRBJ2-7; V: TRBV5-1; size: few; D: NA; CDR3: CASSIDFTPGDEQYF; DNA: TGCGCCAGCAGCATCGACTTCACCCCAGGGGACGAGCAGTACTTC
J: TRBJ2-7; V: TRBV18; size: NA; D: TRBD2; CDR3: CASSPGTSGPYEQYF; DNA: TGTGCCAGCTCACCCGGGACTAGCGGTCCCTACGAGCAGTACTTC
J: TRBJ1-2; V: TRBV7-9; size: NA; D: NA; CDR3: CASSQDTPLGYTF; DNA: TGTGCCAGCAGCCAAGACACCCCGTTGGGCTACACCTTC
J: TRBJ2-7; V: TRBV4-1; size: few; D: TRBD2; CDR3: CASSQEVGGRGHEQYF; DNA: TGCGCCAGCAGCCAAGAGGTTGGCGGGAGAGGCCACGAGCAGTACTTC
J: TRBJ1-5; V: TRBV7-3; size: NA; D: NA; CDR3: CASGLDICNQPQHF; DNA: TGTGCCAGCGGGCTGGACATCTGCAATCAGCCCCAGCATTTT
J: TRBJ2-7; V: TRBV27; size: NA; D: NA; CDR3: CASSLLGHPLGYEQYF; DNA: TGTGCCAGCAGTTTATTAGGACATCCTCTAGGCTACGAGCAGTACTTC
J: TRBJ2-7; V: TRBV9; size: NA; D: NA; CDR3: CASSDGVDEQYF; DNA: TGTGCCAGCAGCGACGGGGTCGACGAGCAGTACTTC
J: TRBJ1-5; V: TRBV28; size: once; D: NA; CDR3: CASTGGWNQPQHF; DNA: TGTGCCAGCACTGGGGGCTGGAATCAGCCCCAGCATTTT
J: TRBJ2-1; V: TRBV11-2; size: NA; D: TRBD2; CDR3: CASSLILAGAPLFF; DNA: TGTGCCAGCAGCTTAATACTAGCGGGAGCCCCTCTGTTCTTC
J: TRBJ2-7; V: TRBV11-2; size: NA; D: TRBD2; CDR3: CASTLTSGRVGSSEQYF; DNA: TGTGCCAGCACCTTGACTAGCGGGAGGGTGGGCTCGTCCGAGCAGTACTTC
J: TRBJ2-7; V: TRBV6-5; size: NA; D: NA; CDR3: CASRPGTYSYEQYF; DNA: TGTGCCAGCAGACCCGGGACTTACTCCTACGAGCAGTACTTC
J: TRBJ2-1; V: TRBV7-3; size: NA; D: TRBD2; CDR3: CASSLMDPRLLAGVEQFF; DNA: TGTGCCAGCAGCTTAATGGATCCTCGGTTGCTAGCGGGAGTGGAGCAGTTCTTC
J: TRBJ1-5; V: TRBV27; size: NA; D: NA; CDR3: CASSPQTGLYQPQHF; DNA: TGTGCCAGCAGTCCCCAGACAGGTCTCTATCAGCCCCAGCATTTT
J: TRBJ1-1; V: TRBV29-1; size: NA; D: NA; CDR3: CSVDHVGVTEAFF; DNA: TGCAGCGTTGATCACGTAGGAGTAACTGAAGCTTTCTTT
J: TRBJ2-1; V: TRBV2; size: once; D: NA; CDR3: CASREGVADEQFF; DNA: TGTGCCAGCAGGGAAGGTGTCGCAGATGAGCAGTTCTTC
J: TRBJ2-3; V: TRBV7-8; size: once; D: TRBD2; CDR3: CASSSGLAGGADTQYF; DNA: TGTGCCAGCAGCTCAGGACTAGCGGGAGGGGCAGATACGCAGTATTTT
J: TRBJ2-4; V: TRBV5-3; size: NA; D: TRBD2; CDR3: CARSLRDYPKNIQYF; DNA: TGTGCCAGAAGCCTACGGGACTATCCCAAAAACATTCAGTACTTC
J: TRBJ2-1; V: TRBV5-1; size: NA; D: NA; CDR3: CASSLATRSDEQFF; DNA: TGCGCCAGCAGCTTGGCCACGCGGTCGGATGAGCAGTTCTTC
J: TRBJ2-6; V: TRBV9; size: NA; D: TRBD1; CDR3: CASSPTGTGTGANVLTF; DNA: TGTGCCAGCAGTCCGACCGGGACAGGGACTGGGGCCAACGTCCTGACTTTC
J: TRBJ1-1; V: TRBV7-2; size: NA; D: TRBD1; CDR3: CASSQTTTDRAEAFF; DNA: TGTGCCAGCAGCCAGACTACTACAGACAGGGCTGAAGCTTTCTTT
J: TRBJ2-3; V: TRBV4-1; size: NA; D: TRBD2; CDR3: CASSYGLATDTQYF; DNA: TGCGCCAGCAGCTATGGACTAGCAACAGATACGCAGTATTTT
J: TRBJ2-3; V: TRBV20-1; size: NA; D: NA; CDR3: CSATTSNTQYF; DNA: TGCAGTGCAACTACGTCCAATACGCAGTATTTT
J: TRBJ2-5; V: TRBV11-3; size: NA; D: TRBD1; CDR3: CASSKRTGLETQYF; DNA: TGTGCCAGCAGCAAACGGACAGGGCTGGAGACCCAGTACTTC
J: TRBJ2-2; V: TRBV27; size: NA; D: NA; CDR3: CASSLAGRTGELFF; DNA: TGTGCCAGCAGTTTAGCGGGCAGAACCGGGGAGCTGTTTTTT
J: TRBJ1-1; V: TRBV27; size: NA; D: NA; CDR3: CASSRTGLNTEAFF; DNA: TGTGCCAGCAGTCGTACAGGGTTGAACACTGAAGCTTTCTTT
J: TRBJ2-3; V: TRBV15; size: NA; D: TRBD2; CDR3: CATSRDRSSGRLFTQYF; DNA: TGTGCCACCAGCAGAGATCGGTCGAGCGGGAGGTTGTTTACGCAGTATTTT
J: TRBJ2-3; V: TRBV19; size: NA; D: NA; CDR3: CASRGDTQYF; DNA: TGTGCCTCAAGGGGGGATACGCAGTATTTT
J: TRBJ2-1; V: TRBV15; size: NA; D: TRBD2; CDR3: CATSRVLEASGRDGNEQFF; DNA: TGTGCCACCAGCAGAGTTCTAGAGGCAAGCGGGAGAGACGGAAATGAGCAGTTCTTC
J: TRBJ2-5; V: TRBV4-3; size: NA; D: TRBD1; CDR3: CASSQETRDRGLGETQYF; DNA: TGCGCCAGCAGCCAAGAAACAAGGGACAGGGGGCTTGGAGAGACCCAGTACTTC
J: TRBJ2-3; V: TRBV28; size: NA; D: TRBD2; CDR3: CASSLSASGSTDTQYF; DNA: TGTGCCAGCAGTTTATCGGCTAGCGGGAGCACAGATACGCAGTATTTT
J: TRBJ2-5; V: TRBV28; size: NA; D: NA; CDR3: CASSFAGERTQYF; DNA: TGTGCCAGCAGTTTTGCAGGGGAAAGGACCCAGTACTTC
J: TRBJ2-3; V: TRBV29-1; size: NA; D: TRBD2; CDR3: CSGKDISGRERDTQYF; DNA: TGCAGCGGGAAGGATATTAGCGGGAGGGAGAGAGATACGCAGTATTTT
J: TRBJ2-2; V: TRBV7-8; size: once; D: TRBD1; CDR3: CASSLRTQKGTGRPGELFF; DNA: TGTGCCAGCAGCCTACGAACACAAAAGGGGACAGGGAGGCCGGGGGAGCTGTTTTTT
J: TRBJ2-1; V: TRBV5-6; size: NA; D: TRBD2; CDR3: CASSWGGTSGIYNEQFF; DNA: TGTGCCAGCAGCTGGGGGGGGACTAGCGGTATATACAATGAGCAGTTCTTC